Listed here is a single T cell receptor (beta chain). This entry belongs to a study of blood T cell repertoires in COVID-19. Germline CDR1 reads SGHTA; CDR2 reads FQGTGA. This CDR3 has 17 amino acids. J was trimmed by 4 bases and V by 1 base; bases with no gene match: 8. Clones were sequenced by immunoSEQ multiplex PCR, and TCRdb holds only the in-frame ones, with some missing. In the table there are 390,000 or so clones, 80% to 90% of which are singletons. The chain recombines TRBV7-3 with TRBJ2-1; 9 nucleotides match TRBD2. This TCR came from a young man who had recovered from COVID-19. Sequencing was done on a sample of PBMCs or T cells enriched from blood (not recorded which). The DNA for the CDR3 is TGTGCCAGCAGCTTAATCGGACCGACTAGCGGATACAATGAGCAGTTCTTC. Amino acid sequence: CASSLIGPTSGYNEQFF.